The 16 T cell receptor beta chains in this list originate from one sample, sequenced in a study of T cells in Graves' hyperthyroidism and ophthalmopathy. Template material for amplifying TCR beta CDR3 regions consisted of RNA transcripts. The TCR CDR3 was amplified in a first-round RT-PCR using the HTBI primer set. MiXCR, applied by TCRdb to the multiplex PCR reads, yields one record per CDR3 protein. The sample yields approximately 560,000 distinct CDR3 sequences, around 16% seen once. Sequences were obtained from blood. The receptor source for this set is a woman aged 25 to 39 with Graves' hyperthyroidism.

For this clonotype: It may be a read error: a sequence one base away is much more abundant. This chain joins TRBV20-1 and TRBJ2-7, with a weak D call TRBD1 (6 bases). Germline V gives CDR1 DFQATT, CDR2 SNEGSKA (reference sequence). V shed 0 bases and J shed 4 bases, with 16 bases lying between them. The CDR3 consists of 15 residues. For the CDR3, the DNA is TGCAGTGCTAGAGATACCTTAGTGGGACAATACGAGCAGTACTTC. Its translation: CSARDTLVGQYEQYF.

The rearrangement uses TRBV4-1 and TRBJ1-5, with D perhaps matching TRBD1 (6 bases). This CDR3 contains 13 residues. The V gene lost 4 bases and the J gene lost 5 bases, with 9 bases spanning the gap. Germline V gene data show CDR1 as MGHRA and CDR2 as YSYEKL. The CDR3 DNA reads TGCGCCAGCAGCCCAAGACAGGATCAGCCCCAGCATTTT. Translation gives CASSPRQDQPQHF.

In this sample, this clonotype turned up many times. CDR3 residues: CASSLVVAGAFNEQFF. For the CDR3, the DNA is TGTGCCAGCAGCTTAGTTGTAGCGGGAGCGTTCAATGAGCAGTTCTTC. This chain joins TRBV11-3 and TRBJ2-1; 9 nucleotides line up with TRBD2. The CDR3 totals 16 residues. CDR1 and CDR2 from the germline V gene are SGHNT and YENEEA. Trimming removed 1 base from V and 6 bases from J; junction bases left unmatched: 7. The complete variable domain, with remaining parts taken from reference TRBV11-3 and TRBJ2-1, reads EAGVVQSPRYKIIEKKQPVAFWCNPISGHNTLYWYLQNLGQGPELLIRYENEEAVDDSQLPKDRFSAERLKGVDSTLKIQPAELGDSAVYLCASSLVVAGAFNEQFFGPGTRLTVL.

The rearrangement links TRBV18 to TRBJ2-7; TRBD1 or TRBD2 may be the D gene (5 bases each). Trimming cost V 4 bases and J 6 bases, with 22 bases left between them. The CDR3 totals 16 residues. Germline CDR1 and CDR2: KGHSH and LQKENI. CDR3 nucleotides: TGTGCCAGCTCACGGTCCGACCCCGGGACCGCTTCCGAGCAGTACTTC. As protein: CASSRSDPGTASEQYF.

In its sample, this clonotype was seen a few times. The chain carries TRBV13 and TRBJ1-2, with D possibly TRBD1 on 6 matching bases. Germline CDR1 reads PRHDT; CDR2 reads FYEKMQ (reference sequence). The CDR3 totals 17 residues. Trimming pared 2 bases from V and 7 bases from J, leaving 23 bases between. CDR3 residues: CASSLRLPTGTRSGYTF. For the CDR3, the DNA is TGTGCCAGCAGCTTAAGGTTGCCAACCGGGACAAGGTCTGGCTACACCTTC.

The chain joins TRBV9 to TRBJ1-5; D not certain. Trimming took 2 bases from V and 3 from J, leaving 6 bases between them. Germline V gives CDR1 SGDLS, CDR2 YYNGEE. This CDR3 is built from 13 residues. CDR3 residues: CASSVMPNQPQHF. The CDR3 bases are TGTGCCAGCAGCGTCATGCCCAATCAGCCCCAGCATTTT.

Worth noting for this clonotype: This may come from a read error, since a much larger clone is one base off. CDR3 residues: CASRPYVSTDTQHF. The CDR3 nucleotides are TGTGCCAGCAGGCCGTATGTTAGCACAGATACGCAGCATTTT. This chain joins TRBV28 and TRBJ2-3; no clear D. TRBJ1-5 explains the end of the DNA better; the J call may be wrong. CDR3 size: 14 residues. The V gene's germline CDR1 is MDHEN and CDR2 SYDVKM.

Ten or more counts support this clonotype. The chain links TRBV13 to TRBJ2-2, with TRBD2 matching 8 bases. The V segment lost 5 bases and the J segment 6 bases; nucleotides outside the gene matches: 11. Germline CDR1 and CDR2: PRHDT and FYEKMQ (reference sequence). This CDR3 is built from 16 residues. Here the CDR3 reads CASSPRVAGRSGELFF. The DNA of the CDR3 is TGTGCCAGCAGCCCCCGGGTAGCGGGACGCTCCGGGGAGCTGTTTTTT.

There are many counts of this clonotype. This chain uses TRBV5-1 with TRBJ2-1, with D unclear. CDR1 and CDR2 (germline): SGHRS, YFSETQ. Between the trimmed V and J ends, which lost 0 bases and 0 bases, there was a span of 19 bases. This CDR3 contains 19 residues. Written as DNA, the CDR3 is TGCGCCAGCAGCTTGGCGGGCCGCCGGCCCAGTGGCTCCTACAATGAGCAGTTCTTC. This encodes CASSLAGRRPSGSYNEQFF.

This clonotype turned up a few times. The genes are TRBV12-3 or TRBV12-4 and TRBJ2-5, with D perhaps TRBD2 (5 bases). The CDR3 is 14 residues long. V gave up 2 bases and J gave up 0 bases, with 7 bases separating them. CDR3 nucleotides: TGTGCCAGCAGTTTATCGAGGGACCAAGAGACCCAGTACTTC. Its protein product is CASSLSRDQETQYF.

This clonotype appeared a few times. The chain joins TRBV30 to TRBJ1-6; 11 bases line up with TRBD1. Unmatched junction bases numbered 5, after V lost 1 base and J lost 9 bases. The CDR3 runs to 15 residues. The germline V gene has CDR1 GTSNPN and CDR2 SVGIG (reference sequence). CDR3: CAWSELGQGGSPLHF. CDR3 in DNA: TGTGCCTGGAGTGAATTGGGACAGGGGGGTTCACCCCTCCACTTT.

This clonotype was counted ten times or more. V gene TRBV3-1 combines with J gene TRBJ2-1; D perhaps matches TRBD1 (6 bases). The CDR3 is made up of 16 amino acids. CDR1 and CDR2 from the germline V gene are LGHDT and YNNKEL (reference sequence). V was clipped by 2 bases and J by 8 bases, with 19 bases between them. CDR3 residues: CASSQLKGQPSDEQFF. CDR3 in DNA: TGTGCCAGCAGCCAACTGAAAGGACAGCCGAGCGATGAGCAGTTCTTC.

This clonotype was found many times. The chain has TRBV27 and TRBJ2-7; weak D call: TRBD2 (7 bases). V was clipped by 6 bases and J by 3 bases, with 21 bases between them. Germline CDR1 MNHEY, CDR2 SMNVEV (reference sequence). This CDR3 has 16 amino acids. CDR3 bases: TGTGCCAGCAGGCTAGAGGGGGGGGGATTGGACTACGAGCAGTACTTC. It is translated as CASRLEGGGLDYEQYF.

This clonotype was detected ten times or more. The V call is TRBV4-2, the J call TRBJ1-1; no reliable D call. The germline V gene encodes CDR1 LGHNA and CDR2 YNFKEQ. V was pared by 0 bases and J by 2 bases, with 7 bases between. The CDR3 runs 14 residues. The CDR3 loop reads CASSQDARNTEAFF. The CDR3 DNA follows: TGTGCCAGCAGCCAAGATGCGAGAAACACTGAAGCTTTCTTT.

This clonotype occurred many times. This chain joins TRBV20-1 and TRBJ2-7; TRBD1 might be the D (5 bases). The CDR3 consists of 15 residues. Germline lookup yields CDR1 DFQATT and CDR2 SNEGSKA (reference sequence). Trimming removed 3 bases at V and 2 bases at J, with 17 bases between. CDR3 sequence (DNA): TGCAGTGCTAGCAGGGTCCGCCAGGTAGCCTACGAGCAGTACTTC. Protein product: CSASRVRQVAYEQYF.

With respect to this clonotype: Given a much more abundant clone one base away, this may be a read error. This chain links TRBV3-1 with TRBJ2-1, with TRBD2 identical over 8 bases. CDR1 is LGHDT and CDR2 is YNNKEL in the germline V gene (reference sequence). The CDR3 contains 14 residues. In DNA form, the CDR3 reads TGTGCCATCAGCCAAGATGGGACTAGCAATGAGCAGTTCTTC. It encodes CAISQDGTSNEQFF.